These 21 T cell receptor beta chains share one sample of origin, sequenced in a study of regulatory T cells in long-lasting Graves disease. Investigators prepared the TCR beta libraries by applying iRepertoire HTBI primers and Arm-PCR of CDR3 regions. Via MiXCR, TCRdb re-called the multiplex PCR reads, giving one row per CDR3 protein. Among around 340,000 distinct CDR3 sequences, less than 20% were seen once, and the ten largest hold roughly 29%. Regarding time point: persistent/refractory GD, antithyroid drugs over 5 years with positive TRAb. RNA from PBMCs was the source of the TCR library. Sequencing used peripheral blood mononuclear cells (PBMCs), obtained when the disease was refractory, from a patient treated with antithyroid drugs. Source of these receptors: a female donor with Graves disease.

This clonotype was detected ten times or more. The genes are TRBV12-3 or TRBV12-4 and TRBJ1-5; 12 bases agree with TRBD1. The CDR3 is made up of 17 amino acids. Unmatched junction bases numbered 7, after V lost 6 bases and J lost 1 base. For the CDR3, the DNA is TGTGCCAGCAGCCGGGACAGGGGGCGCGTAAGCAATCAGCCCCAGCATTTT. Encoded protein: CASSRDRGRVSNQPQHF.

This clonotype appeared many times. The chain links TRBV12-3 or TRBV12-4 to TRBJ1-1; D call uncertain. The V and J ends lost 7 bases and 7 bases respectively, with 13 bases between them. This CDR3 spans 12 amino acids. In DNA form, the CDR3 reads TGTGCCAGCATTTTCCCTCCCAATGAAGCTTTCTTT. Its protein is CASIFPPNEAFF.

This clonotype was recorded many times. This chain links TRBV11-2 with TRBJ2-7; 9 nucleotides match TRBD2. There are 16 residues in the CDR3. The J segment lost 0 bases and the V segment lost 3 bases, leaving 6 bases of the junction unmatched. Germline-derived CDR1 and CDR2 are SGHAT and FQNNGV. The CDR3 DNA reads TGTGCCAGCAGCTTTTTGAGCGGGGGGAGCTCCTACGAGCAGTACTTC. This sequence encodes CASSFLSGGSSYEQYF.

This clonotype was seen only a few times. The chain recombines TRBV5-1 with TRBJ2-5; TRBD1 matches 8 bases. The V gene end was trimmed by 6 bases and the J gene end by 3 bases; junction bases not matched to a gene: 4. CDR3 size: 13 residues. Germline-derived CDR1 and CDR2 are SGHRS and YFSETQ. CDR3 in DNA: TGCGCCAGCAACGACAGGGGTGAAGAGACCCAGTACTTC. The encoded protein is CASNDRGEETQYF.

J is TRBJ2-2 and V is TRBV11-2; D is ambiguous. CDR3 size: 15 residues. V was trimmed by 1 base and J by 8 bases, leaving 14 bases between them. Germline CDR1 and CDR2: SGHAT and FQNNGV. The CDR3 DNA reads TGTGCCAGCAGCTTAGGTCCCAGTGCTTCGGGGGAGCTGTTTTTT. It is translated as CASSLGPSASGELFF.

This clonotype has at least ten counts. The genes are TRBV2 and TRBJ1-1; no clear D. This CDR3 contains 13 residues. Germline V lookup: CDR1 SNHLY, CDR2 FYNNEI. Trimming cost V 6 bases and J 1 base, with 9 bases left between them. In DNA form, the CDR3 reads TGTGCCAGCAGAAAATCACCGAACACTGAAGCTTTCTTT. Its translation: CASRKSPNTEAFF.

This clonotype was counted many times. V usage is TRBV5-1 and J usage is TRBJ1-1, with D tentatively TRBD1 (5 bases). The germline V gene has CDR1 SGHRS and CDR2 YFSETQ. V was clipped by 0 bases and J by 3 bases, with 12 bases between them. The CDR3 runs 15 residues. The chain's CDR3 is CASSLGDGTYTEAFF. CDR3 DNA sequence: TGCGCCAGCAGCTTGGGGGACGGCACCTACACTGAAGCTTTCTTT.

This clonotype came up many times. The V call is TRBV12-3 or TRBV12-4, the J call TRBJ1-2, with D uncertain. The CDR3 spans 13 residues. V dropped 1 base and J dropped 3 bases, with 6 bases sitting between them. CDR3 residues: CASSLGRYYGYTF. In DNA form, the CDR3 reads TGTGCCAGCAGTTTAGGGCGATACTATGGCTACACCTTC.

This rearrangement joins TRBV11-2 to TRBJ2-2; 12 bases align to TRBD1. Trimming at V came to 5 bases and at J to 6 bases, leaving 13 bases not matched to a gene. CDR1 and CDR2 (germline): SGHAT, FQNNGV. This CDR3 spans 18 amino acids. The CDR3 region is CASSPPLGTGGRAGELFF. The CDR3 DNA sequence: TGTGCCAGCAGCCCACCCCTCGGGACAGGGGGCCGGGCCGGGGAGCTGTTTTTT.

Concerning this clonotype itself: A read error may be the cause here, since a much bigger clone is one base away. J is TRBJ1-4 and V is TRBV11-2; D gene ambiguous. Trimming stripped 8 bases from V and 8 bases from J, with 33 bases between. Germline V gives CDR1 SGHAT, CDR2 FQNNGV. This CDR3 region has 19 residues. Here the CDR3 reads CASGSRPHQPKVGGEKLFF. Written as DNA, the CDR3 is TGTGCCAGCGGCTCGCGCCCGCACCAACCGAAGGTGGGAGGGGAAAAACTGTTTTTT.

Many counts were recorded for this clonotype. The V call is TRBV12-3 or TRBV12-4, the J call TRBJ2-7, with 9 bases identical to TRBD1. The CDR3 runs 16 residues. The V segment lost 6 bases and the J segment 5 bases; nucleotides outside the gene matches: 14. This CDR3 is CASSLGDRASLNEQYF. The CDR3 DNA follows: TGTGCCAGCAGCTTGGGGGACAGGGCGTCCCTAAACGAGCAGTACTTC.

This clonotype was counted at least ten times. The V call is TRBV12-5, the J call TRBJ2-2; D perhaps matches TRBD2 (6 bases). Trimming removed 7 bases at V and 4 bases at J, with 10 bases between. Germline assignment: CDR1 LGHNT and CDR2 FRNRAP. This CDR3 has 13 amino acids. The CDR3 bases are TGTGCTAGTGCCCTGGGAGGCACCGGGGAGCTGTTTTTT. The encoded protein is CASALGGTGELFF.

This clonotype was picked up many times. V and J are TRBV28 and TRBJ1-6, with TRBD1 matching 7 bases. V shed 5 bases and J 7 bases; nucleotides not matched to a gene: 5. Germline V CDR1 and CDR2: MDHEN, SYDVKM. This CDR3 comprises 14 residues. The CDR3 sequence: CASSRQGENSPLHF. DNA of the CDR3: TGTGCCAGCAGTCGACAGGGTGAGAATTCACCCCTCCACTTT.

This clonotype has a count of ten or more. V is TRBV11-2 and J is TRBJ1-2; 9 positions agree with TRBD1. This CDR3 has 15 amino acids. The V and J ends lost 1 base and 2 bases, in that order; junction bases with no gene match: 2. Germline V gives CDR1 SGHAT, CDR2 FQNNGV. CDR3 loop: CASSLGGQGNYGYTF. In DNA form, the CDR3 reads TGTGCCAGCAGCTTAGGGGGACAGGGAAACTATGGCTACACCTTC.

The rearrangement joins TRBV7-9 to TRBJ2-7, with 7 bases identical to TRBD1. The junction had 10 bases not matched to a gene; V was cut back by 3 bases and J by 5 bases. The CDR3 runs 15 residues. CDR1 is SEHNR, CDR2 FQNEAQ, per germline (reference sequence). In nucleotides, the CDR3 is TGTGCCAGCAGCTTCAAGACAGGGAGTTCCCACGAGCAGTACTTC. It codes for CASSFKTGSSHEQYF.

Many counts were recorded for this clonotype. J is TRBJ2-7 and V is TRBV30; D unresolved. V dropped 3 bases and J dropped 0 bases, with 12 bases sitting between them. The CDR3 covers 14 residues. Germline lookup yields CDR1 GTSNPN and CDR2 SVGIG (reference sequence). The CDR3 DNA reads TGTGCCTGGAGCGTACTCCCGTACTCCTACGAGCAGTACTTC. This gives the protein CAWSVLPYSYEQYF.

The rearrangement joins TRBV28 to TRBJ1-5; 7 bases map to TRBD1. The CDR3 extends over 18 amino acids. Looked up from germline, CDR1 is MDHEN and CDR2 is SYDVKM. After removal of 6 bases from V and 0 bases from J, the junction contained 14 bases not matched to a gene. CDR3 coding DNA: TGTGCCAGCAGAACCTCCCCGGGACAGAAGAATAGCAATCAGCCCCAGCATTTT. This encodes CASRTSPGQKNSNQPQHF. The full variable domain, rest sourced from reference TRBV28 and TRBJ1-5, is DVKVTQSSRYLVKRTGEKVFLECVQDMDHENMFWYRQDPGLGLRLIYFSYDVKMKEKGDIPEGYSVSREKKERFSLILESASTNQTSMYLCASRTSPGQKNSNQPQHFGDGTRLSIL.

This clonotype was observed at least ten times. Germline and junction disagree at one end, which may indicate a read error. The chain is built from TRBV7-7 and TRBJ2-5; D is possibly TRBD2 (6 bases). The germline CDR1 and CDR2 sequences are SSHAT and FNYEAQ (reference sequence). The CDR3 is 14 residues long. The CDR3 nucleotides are TGTGCTAGCAGCCCCGGGGGTCCTGAAGAGACCCAGTACTTC. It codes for CASSPGGPEETQYF.

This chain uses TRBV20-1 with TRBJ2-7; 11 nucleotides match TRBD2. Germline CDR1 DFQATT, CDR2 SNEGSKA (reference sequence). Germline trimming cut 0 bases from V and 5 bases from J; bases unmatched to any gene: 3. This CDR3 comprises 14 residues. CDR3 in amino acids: CSARDSGRAHEQYF. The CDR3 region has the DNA TGCAGTGCTAGAGATAGCGGGAGGGCTCACGAGCAGTACTTC.

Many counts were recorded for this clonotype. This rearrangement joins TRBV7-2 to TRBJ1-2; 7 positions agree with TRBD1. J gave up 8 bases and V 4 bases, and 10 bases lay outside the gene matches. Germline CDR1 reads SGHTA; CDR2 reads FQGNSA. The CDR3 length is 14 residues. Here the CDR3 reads CASSSLTGVEGYTF. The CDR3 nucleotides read TGTGCCAGCAGCTCCTTAACAGGGGTGGAAGGCTACACCTTC.

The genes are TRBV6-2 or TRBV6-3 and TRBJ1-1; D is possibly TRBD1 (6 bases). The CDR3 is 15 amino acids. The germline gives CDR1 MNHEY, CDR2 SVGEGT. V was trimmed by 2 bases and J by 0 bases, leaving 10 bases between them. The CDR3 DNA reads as TGTGCCAGCAGTTACAGGACAGCCATGAACACTGAAGCTTTCTTT. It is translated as CASSYRTAMNTEAFF.